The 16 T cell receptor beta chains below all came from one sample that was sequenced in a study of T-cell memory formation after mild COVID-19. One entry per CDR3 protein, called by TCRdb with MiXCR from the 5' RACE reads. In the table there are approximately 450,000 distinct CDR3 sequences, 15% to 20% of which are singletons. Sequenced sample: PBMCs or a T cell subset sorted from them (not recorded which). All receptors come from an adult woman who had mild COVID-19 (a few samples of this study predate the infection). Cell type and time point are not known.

DNA for the CDR3: TGTGCCAGCAGTTACTCGAAAGGATCCGGGACAGGGAGATTCGAGCAGTACTTC. Protein product: CASSYSKGSGTGRFEQYF. This chain links TRBV6-6 with TRBJ2-7; TRBD1 agrees at 9 bases. In germline, CDR1 is MNHNY, CDR2 SVGAGI (reference sequence). The CDR3 extends over 18 amino acids. V was pared by 0 bases and J by 6 bases, with 15 bases of the junction left unmatched.

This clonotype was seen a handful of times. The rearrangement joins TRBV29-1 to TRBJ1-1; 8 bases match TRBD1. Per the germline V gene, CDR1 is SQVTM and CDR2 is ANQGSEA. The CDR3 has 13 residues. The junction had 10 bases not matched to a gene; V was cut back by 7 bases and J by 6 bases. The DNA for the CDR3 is TGCAGCGCAAAACAGACAGGGGAAGCTGAAGCTTTCTTT. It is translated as CSAKQTGEAEAFF.

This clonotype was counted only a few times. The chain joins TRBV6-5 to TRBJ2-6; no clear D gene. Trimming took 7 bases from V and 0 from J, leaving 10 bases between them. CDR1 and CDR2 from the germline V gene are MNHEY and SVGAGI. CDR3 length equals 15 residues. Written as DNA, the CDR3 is TGTGCCAGCACCCTACGCCACTCTGGGGCCAACGTCCTGACTTTC. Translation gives CASTLRHSGANVLTF.

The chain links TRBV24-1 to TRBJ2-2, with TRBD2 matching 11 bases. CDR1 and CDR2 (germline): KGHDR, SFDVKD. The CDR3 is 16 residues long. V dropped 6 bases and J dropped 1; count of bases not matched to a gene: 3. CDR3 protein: CATSPLAGVNTGELFF. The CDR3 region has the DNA TGTGCCACCAGTCCACTAGCGGGAGTGAACACCGGGGAGCTGTTTTTT.

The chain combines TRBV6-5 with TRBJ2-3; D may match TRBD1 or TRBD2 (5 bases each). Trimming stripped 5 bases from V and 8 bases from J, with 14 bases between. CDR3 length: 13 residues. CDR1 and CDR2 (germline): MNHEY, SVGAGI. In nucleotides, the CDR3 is TGTGCCAGCAGTGGACTCGGGGCACTTACGCAGTATTTT. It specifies CASSGLGALTQYF.

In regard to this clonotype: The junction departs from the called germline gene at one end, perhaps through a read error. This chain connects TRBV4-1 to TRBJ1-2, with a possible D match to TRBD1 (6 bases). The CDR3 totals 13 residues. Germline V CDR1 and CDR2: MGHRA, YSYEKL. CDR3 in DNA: TGTGCCAGCAGCCAGGGGACGGGCTATGGCTACACCTTC. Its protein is CASSQGTGYGYTF.

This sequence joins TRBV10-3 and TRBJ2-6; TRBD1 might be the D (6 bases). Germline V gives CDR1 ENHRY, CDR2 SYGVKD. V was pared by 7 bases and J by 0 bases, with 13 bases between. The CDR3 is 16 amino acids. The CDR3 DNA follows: TGTGCCATCAAGGGGACATCTAGCTCTGGGGCCAACGTCCTGACTTTC. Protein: CAIKGTSSSGANVLTF.

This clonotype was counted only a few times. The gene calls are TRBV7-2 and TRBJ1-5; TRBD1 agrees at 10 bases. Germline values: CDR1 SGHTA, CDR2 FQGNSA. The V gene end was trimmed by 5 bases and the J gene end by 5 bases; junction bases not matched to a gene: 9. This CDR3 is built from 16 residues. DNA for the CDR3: TGTGCCAGCAGCCTGACAGGGGGCGGGGGGCATCAGCCCCAGCATTTT. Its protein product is CASSLTGGGGHQPQHF.

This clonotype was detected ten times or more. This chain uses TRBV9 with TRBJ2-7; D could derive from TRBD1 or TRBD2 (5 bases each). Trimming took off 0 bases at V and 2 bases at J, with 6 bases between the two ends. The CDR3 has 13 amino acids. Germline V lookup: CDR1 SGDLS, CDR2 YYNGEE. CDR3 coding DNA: TGTGCCAGCAGCGTAGGGGACCCCTACGAGCAGTACTTC. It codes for CASSVGDPYEQYF.

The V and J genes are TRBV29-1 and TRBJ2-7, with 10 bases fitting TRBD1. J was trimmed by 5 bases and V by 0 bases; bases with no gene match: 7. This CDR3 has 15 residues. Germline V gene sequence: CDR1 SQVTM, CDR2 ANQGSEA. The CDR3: CSVEDPGQGRHEQYF. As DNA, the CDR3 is TGCAGCGTTGAAGATCCGGGACAGGGGCGACACGAGCAGTACTTC.

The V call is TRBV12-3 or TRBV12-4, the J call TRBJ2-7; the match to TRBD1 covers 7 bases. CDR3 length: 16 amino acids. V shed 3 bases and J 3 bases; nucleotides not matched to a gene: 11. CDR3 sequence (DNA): TGTGCCAGCAGTTTCAATCCGGGGAACAGGGGCTACGAGCAGTACTTC. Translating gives CASSFNPGNRGYEQYF.

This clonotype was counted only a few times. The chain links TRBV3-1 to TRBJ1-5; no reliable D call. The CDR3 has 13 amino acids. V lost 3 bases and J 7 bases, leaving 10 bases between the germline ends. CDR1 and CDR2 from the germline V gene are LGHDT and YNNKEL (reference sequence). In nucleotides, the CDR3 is TGTGCCAGCAGCCAGATGGTAGGACAGCCCCAGCATTTT. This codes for CASSQMVGQPQHF.

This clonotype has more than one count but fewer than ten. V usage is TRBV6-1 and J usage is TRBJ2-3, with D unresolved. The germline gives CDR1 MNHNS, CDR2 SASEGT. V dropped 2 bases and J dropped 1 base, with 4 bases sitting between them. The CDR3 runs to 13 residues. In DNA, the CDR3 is TGTGCCAGCAGTGAAATAGGCACAGATACGCAGTATTTT. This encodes CASSEIGTDTQYF.

CDR3 protein: CASSYSHRDRGLSYEQYF. CDR3 in DNA: TGTGCCAGCAGTTACTCCCACCGGGACAGGGGGCTTTCCTACGAGCAGTACTTC. The rearrangement joins TRBV6-6 to TRBJ2-7; TRBD1 matches 12 bases. This CDR3 has 18 residues. Germline V CDR1 and CDR2: MNHNY, SVGAGI (reference sequence). V trimming: 0 bases; J trimming: 1 base; junction bases outside the gene matches: 7.

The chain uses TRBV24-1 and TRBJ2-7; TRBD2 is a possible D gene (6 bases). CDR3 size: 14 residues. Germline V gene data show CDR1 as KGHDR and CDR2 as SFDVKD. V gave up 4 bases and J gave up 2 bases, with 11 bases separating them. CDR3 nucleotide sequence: TGTGCCACCAGTGAGACTAGTAGACCCTACGAGCAGTACTTC. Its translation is CATSETSRPYEQYF.

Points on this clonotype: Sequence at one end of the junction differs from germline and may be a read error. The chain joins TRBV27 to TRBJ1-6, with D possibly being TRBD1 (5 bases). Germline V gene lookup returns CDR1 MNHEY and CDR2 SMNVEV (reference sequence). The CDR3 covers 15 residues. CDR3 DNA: TGTGCCAGCAGTTTAGTACAGCCCGGGGGTTCACCCCTACACTTT. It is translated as CASSLVQPGGSPLHF.